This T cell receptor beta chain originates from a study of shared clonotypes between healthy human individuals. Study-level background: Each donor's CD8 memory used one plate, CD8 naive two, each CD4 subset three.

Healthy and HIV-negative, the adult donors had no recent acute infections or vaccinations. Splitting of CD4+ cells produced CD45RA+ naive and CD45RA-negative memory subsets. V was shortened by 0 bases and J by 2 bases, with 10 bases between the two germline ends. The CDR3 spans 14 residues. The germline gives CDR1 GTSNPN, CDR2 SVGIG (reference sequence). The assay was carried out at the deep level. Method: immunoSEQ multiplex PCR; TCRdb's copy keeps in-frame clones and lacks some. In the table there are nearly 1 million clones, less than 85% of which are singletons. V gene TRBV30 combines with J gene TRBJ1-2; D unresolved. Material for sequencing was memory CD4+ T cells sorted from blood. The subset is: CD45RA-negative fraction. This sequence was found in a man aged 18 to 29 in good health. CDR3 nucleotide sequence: TGTGCCTGGAGTGTTCCGTTGGGGAACTATGGCTACACCTTC. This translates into CAWSVPLGNYGYTF. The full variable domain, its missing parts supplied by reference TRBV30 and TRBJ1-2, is SQTIHQWPATLVQPVGSPLSLECTVEGTSNPNLYWYRQAAGRGLQLLFYSVGIGQISSEVPQNLSASRPQDRQFILSSKKLLLSDSGFYLCAWSVPLGNYGYTFGSGTRLTVV.